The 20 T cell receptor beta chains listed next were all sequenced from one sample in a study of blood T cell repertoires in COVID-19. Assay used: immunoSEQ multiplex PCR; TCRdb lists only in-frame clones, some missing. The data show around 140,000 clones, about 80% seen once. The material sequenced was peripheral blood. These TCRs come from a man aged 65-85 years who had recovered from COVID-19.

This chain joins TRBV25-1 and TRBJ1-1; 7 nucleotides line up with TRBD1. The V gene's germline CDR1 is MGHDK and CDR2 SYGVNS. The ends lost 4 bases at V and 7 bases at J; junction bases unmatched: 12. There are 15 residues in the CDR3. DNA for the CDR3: TGTGCCAGCAGTGCAATCGACAGGGATTACGGTGAAGCTTTCTTT. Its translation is CASSAIDRDYGEAFF.

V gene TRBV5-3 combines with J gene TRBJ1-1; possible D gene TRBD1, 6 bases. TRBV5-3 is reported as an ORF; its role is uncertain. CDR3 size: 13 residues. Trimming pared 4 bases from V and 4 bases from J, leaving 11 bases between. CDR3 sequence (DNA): TGTGCCAGAAGCCTAACAGGGCCCACTGAAGCTTTCTTT. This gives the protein CARSLTGPTEAFF.

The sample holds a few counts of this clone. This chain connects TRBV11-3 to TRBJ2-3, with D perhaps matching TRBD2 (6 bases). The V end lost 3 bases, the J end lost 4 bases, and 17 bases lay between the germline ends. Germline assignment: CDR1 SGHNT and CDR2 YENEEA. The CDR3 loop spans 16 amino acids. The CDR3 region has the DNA TGTGCCAGCAGCTTCCGTCTAGCGTTGGGGGCAGATACGCAGTATTTT. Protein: CASSFRLALGADTQYF.

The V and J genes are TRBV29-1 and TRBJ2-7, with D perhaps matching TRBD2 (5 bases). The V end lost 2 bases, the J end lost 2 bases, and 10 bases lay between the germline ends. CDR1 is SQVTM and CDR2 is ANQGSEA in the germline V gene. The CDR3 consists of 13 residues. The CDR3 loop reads CSVETDGTYEQYF. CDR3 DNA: TGCAGCGTTGAAACGGACGGGACCTACGAGCAGTACTTC.

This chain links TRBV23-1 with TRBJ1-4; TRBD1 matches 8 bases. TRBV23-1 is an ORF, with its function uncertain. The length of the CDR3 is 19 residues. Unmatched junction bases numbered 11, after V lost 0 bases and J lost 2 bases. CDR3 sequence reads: CASSQSPLTGVITNEKLFF. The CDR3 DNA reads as TGCGCCAGCAGTCAATCGCCCTTGACAGGGGTGATCACTAATGAAAAACTGTTTTTT.

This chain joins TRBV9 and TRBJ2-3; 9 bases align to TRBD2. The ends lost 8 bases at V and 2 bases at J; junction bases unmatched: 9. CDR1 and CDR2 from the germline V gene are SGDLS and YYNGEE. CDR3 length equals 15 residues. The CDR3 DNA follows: TGTGCCAGTTCGATTAGCGGGAGTGACACAGATACGCAGTATTTT. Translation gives CASSISGSDTDTQYF.

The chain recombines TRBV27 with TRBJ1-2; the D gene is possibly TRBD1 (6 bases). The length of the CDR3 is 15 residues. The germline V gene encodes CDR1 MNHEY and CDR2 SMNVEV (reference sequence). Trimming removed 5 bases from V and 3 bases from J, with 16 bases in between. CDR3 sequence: CASSNAQGPDYGYTF. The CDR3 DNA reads TGTGCCAGCAGTAATGCCCAGGGGCCGGACTATGGCTACACCTTC.

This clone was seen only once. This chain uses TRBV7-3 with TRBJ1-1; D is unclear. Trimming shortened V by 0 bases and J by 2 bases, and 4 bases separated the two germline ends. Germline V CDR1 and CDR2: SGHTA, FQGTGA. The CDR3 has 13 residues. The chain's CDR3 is CASSLTPNTEAFF. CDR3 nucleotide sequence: TGTGCCAGCAGCTTAACCCCTAACACTGAAGCTTTCTTT.

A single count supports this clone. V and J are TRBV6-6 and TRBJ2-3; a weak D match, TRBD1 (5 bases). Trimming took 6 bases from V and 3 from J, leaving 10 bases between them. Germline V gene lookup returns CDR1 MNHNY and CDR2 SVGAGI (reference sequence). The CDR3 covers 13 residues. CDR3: CASSAQGTDTQYF. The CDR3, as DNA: TGTGCCAGCAGCGCCCAGGGTACAGATACGCAGTATTTT.

CDR3 sequence (DNA): TGTGCCAGCACCTTAACGGGGACAGCCTACGAGCAGTACTTC. It encodes CASTLTGTAYEQYF. V is TRBV6-6 and J is TRBJ2-7; 7 nucleotides line up with TRBD1. After removal of 7 bases from V and 2 bases from J, the junction contained 8 bases not matched to a gene. Per the germline V gene, CDR1 is MNHNY and CDR2 is SVGAGI (reference sequence). The CDR3 spans 14 residues.

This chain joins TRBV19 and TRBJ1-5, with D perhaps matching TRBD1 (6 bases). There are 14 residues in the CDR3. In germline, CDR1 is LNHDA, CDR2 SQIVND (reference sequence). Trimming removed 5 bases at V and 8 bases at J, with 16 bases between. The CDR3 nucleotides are TGTGCCAGTAGTCCGACCCCAAAGGGGGAGCCCCAGCATTTT. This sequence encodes CASSPTPKGEPQHF. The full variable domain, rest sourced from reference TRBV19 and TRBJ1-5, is DGGITQSPKYLFRKEGQNVTLSCEQNLNHDAMYWYRQDPGQGLRLIYYSQIVNDFQKGDIAEGYSVSREKKESFPLTVTSAQKNPTAFYLCASSPTPKGEPQHFGDGTRLSIL.

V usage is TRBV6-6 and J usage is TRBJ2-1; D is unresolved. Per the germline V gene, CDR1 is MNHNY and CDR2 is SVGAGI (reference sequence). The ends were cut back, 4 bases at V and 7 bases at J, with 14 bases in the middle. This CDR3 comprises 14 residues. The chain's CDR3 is CASSLTPSVNEQFF. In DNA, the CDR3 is TGTGCCAGCAGTTTAACCCCGTCGGTGAATGAGCAGTTCTTC.

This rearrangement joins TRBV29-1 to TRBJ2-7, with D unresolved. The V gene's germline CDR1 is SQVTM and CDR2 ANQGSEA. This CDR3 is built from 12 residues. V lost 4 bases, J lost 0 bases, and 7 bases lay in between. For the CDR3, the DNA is TGCAGCGTTGCGCAGGACTCCTACGAGCAGTACTTC. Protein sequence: CSVAQDSYEQYF.

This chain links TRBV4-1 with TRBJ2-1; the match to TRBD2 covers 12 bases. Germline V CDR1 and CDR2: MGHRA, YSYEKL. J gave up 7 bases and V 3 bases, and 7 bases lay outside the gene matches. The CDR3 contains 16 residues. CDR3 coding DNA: TGCGCCAGCAGCCAGGCCGGGACTAGCGGGTTGAATGAGCAGTTCTTC. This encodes CASSQAGTSGLNEQFF.

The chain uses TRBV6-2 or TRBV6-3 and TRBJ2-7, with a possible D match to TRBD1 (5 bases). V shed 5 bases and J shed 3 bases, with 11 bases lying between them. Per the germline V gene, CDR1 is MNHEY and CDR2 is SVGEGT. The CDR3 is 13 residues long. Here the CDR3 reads CASSQQGDYEQYF. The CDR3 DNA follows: TGTGCCAGCAGTCAGCAAGGGGACTACGAGCAGTACTTC.

For the CDR3, the DNA is TGTGCCAGCAGCTTACAGACTAGCGGTACAGAAGAGCAGTTCTTC. This codes for CASSLQTSGTEEQFF. The V gene is TRBV7-3, the J gene TRBJ2-1; 9 bases line up with TRBD2. Germline V lookup: CDR1 SGHTA, CDR2 FQGTGA. This CDR3 has 15 amino acids. The V gene end was trimmed by 2 bases and the J gene end by 10 bases; junction bases not matched to a gene: 9. Looking up the rest from reference TRBV7-3 and TRBJ2-1 gives the full variable domain: GAGVSQTPSNKVTEKGKYVELRCDPISGHTALYWYRQSLGQGPEFLIYFQGTGAADDSGLPNDRFFAVRPEGSVSTLKIQRTERGDSAVYLCASSLQTSGTEEQFFGPGTRLTVL.

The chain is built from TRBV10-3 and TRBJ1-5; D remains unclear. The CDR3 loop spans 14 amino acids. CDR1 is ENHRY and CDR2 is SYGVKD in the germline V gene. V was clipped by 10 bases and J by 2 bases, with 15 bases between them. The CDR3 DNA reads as TGTGCCAATAGCGACACGGGCGGCAATCAGCCCCAGCATTTT. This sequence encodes CANSDTGGNQPQHF.

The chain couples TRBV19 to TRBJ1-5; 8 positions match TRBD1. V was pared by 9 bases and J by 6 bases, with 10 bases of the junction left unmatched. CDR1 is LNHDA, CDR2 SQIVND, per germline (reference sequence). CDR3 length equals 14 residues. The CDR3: CASRQGLWGQPQHF. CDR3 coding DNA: TGTGCCAGCCGACAGGGGCTTTGGGGTCAGCCCCAGCATTTT.

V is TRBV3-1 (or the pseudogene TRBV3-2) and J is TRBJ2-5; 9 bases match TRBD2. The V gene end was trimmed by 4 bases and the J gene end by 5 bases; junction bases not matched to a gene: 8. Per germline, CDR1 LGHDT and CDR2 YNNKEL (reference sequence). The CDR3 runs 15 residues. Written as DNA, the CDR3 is TGTGCCAGCAGCCCGCCGGGACTAGCTCCGGAGACCCAGTACTTC. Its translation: CASSPPGLAPETQYF.

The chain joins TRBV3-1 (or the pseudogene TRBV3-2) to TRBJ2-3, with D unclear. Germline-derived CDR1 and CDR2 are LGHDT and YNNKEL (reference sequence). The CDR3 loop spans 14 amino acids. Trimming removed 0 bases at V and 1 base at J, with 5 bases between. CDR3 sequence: CASSQESGTDTQYF. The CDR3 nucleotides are TGTGCCAGCAGCCAAGAAAGCGGCACAGATACGCAGTATTTT.